The entry that follows covers one TCR beta chain sequence. TCRdb's table, derived via immunoSEQ multiplex PCR, lists solely in-frame clones and lacks some. The table lists about 160,000 clones, 86% of them singletons. This specimen comes from a study of cytomegalovirus exposure and HLA in healthy donors. CDR3 size: 12 residues. Germline V gene sequence: CDR1 MDHEN, CDR2 SYDVKM. V lost 6 bases and J lost 9, with 12 bases in between. The J gene is TRBJ2-1, the V gene TRBV28; D remains ambiguous. Specimen: PBMCs. The clonotype was recovered from a woman between 18 and 29 years old in good health and CMV-seronegative. DNA of the CDR3: TGTGCCAGCAGCGTACCAACAAGTGAGCAGTTCTTC. It translates to CASSVPTSEQFF.